The present T cell receptor beta chain was sequenced within a study of early T cells in non-severe SARS-CoV-2 infection. The CDR3 runs to 14 residues. V was clipped by 1 base and J by 9 bases, with 16 bases between them. The germline CDR1 and CDR2 sequences are GTSNPN and SVGIG (reference sequence). TCRdb re-derived calls from the 5' RACE reads in MiXCR, one entry per CDR3 protein. The data show tens of thousands of distinct CDR3 sequences, roughly an eighth seen once. The J gene is TRBJ2-1, the V gene TRBV30, with D possibly being TRBD1 (6 bases). This TCR came from an adult who was a healthcare worker with PCR-confirmed SARS-CoV-2 infection or an uninfected control (not recorded which). The sequenced sample was whole blood. The CDR3: CAWSAQGRLGEQFF. The CDR3 DNA reads TGTGCCTGGAGTGCCCAGGGGAGATTGGGTGAGCAGTTCTTC. The whole variable domain, remainder taken from reference TRBV30 and TRBJ2-1, is SQTIHQWPATLVQPVGSPLSLECTVEGTSNPNLYWYRQAAGRGLQLLFYSVGIGQISSEVPQNLSASRPQDRQFILSSKKLLLSDSGFYLCAWSAQGRLGEQFFGPGTRLTVL.